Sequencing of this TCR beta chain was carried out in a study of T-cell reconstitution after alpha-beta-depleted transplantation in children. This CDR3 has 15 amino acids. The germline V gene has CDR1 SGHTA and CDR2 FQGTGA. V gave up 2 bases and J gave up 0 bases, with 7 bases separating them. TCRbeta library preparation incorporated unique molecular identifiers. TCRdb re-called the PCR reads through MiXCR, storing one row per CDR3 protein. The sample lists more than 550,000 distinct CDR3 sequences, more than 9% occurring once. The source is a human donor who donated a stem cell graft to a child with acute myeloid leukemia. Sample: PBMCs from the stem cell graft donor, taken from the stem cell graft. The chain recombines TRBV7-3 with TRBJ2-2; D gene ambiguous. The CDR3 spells CASSLARANTGELFF. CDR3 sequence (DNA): TGTGCCAGCAGCTTAGCTAGGGCGAACACCGGGGAGCTGTTTTTT.